This TCR beta chain emerged from a study of blood T cell repertoires in COVID-19. Across the study: Samples of COVID-19 (acute and convalescent) were obtained from the United States, Italy and Spain.

The CDR3 totals 15 residues. Germline V gives CDR1 MNHNS, CDR2 SASEGT. The germline V and J ends were trimmed by 2 bases and 6 bases, with 17 bases remaining between them. Original data processing: Nucleated cell number was recorded as an estimate derived from reference gene primer amplification. Sequenced by immunoSEQ multiplex PCR; TCRdb stores in-frame clones only, minus some. The D gene and trimming were derived from the DNA, and the V and J assignments and clone size from that table. The repertoire holds about 140,000 clones, with around 87% as singletons. This clonotype was obtained from a man aged 45 to 65 who had recovered from COVID-19. V and J are TRBV6-1 and TRBJ2-7; a possible D gene is TRBD1 (7 bases). Sample: peripheral blood. The CDR3 loop reads CASSETAGGFVEQYF. DNA for the CDR3: TGTGCCAGCAGTGAAACGGCAGGGGGGTTTGTCGAGCAGTACTTC.